The 31 T cell receptor beta chains below were found in one sample sequenced in a study of spatial heterogeneity in lung cancer (dated by TCRdb to the late 2010s). Interpreted using the paper, the time point label stands for: sample taken at primary tumor resection. These receptors' antigens are unknown. Broader findings and caveats from the paper: A correlation was observed between the number of expanded intratumoral alpha and beta TCRs and the tumor nonsynonymous mutation count.

The library was made by 5' RACE. TCRdb shows the sequencer as NextSeq 500. In TCRdb, the public reads were trimmed at Q25 with fastp and aligned with MiXCR, with productive beta chains retained. Rows are unified per CDR3 protein, each entry keeping the most common DNA and genes. The sample table contains about 6,900 distinct CDR3 sequences; only one count was recorded for about 12% of them. The ten most abundant clones make up roughly 20% of the sample. The material sequenced was lung tumor tissue, taken at surgery. The source is a male donor with early-stage non-small cell lung cancer.

This clonotype has a count of ten or more. This beta chain lies outside the target of a library built for alpha chains; its clone size means little. The chain carries TRBV19 and TRBJ2-6; D is unresolved. V lost 4 bases and J lost 0, with 7 bases in between. Germline assignment: CDR1 LNHDA and CDR2 SQIVND (reference sequence). The CDR3 is made up of 15 amino acids. CDR3 residues: CASSTPRSGANVLTF. The DNA of the CDR3 is TGTGCCAGTAGTACCCCCCGCTCTGGGGCCAACGTCCTGACTTTC.

The sample holds many counts of this clonotype. For a library built for alpha chains, this beta chain is a stray read; little rests on its size. The rearrangement uses TRBV29-1 and TRBJ1-5; TRBD1 aligns across 10 bases. The CDR3 extends over 13 amino acids. V lost 6 bases to trimming and J lost 5 bases; unmatched junction nucleotides: 4. The germline V gene has CDR1 SQVTM and CDR2 ANQGSEA. The CDR3 DNA reads TGCAGCGTCTCCGGGACAGGGGATCAGCCCCAGCATTTT. Amino acid sequence: CSVSGTGDQPQHF.

This clonotype counts as medium-sized (0.01 to 0.1%). A library made for alpha chains picked up this beta chain off target, so its size means little. This chain joins TRBV5-6 and TRBJ1-2; 9 nucleotides agree with TRBD1. The CDR3 contains 13 residues. Germline CDR1 is SGHDT and CDR2 is YYEEEE. V shed 7 bases, J shed 4 bases, and the junction held 5 bases outside the gene matches. This CDR3 reads CASFLDRGYGYTF. CDR3 DNA sequence: TGTGCCAGCTTTTTGGACAGGGGCTATGGCTACACCTTC.

In this sample, this clonotype turned up many times. For a library built for alpha chains, this beta chain is a stray read; little rests on its size. The chain has TRBV29-1 and TRBJ1-2, with 8 positions matching TRBD1. Germline assignment: CDR1 SQVTM and CDR2 ANQGSEA. J lost 8 bases, V lost 4 bases, and 9 bases had no gene match. This CDR3 has 13 residues. The CDR3 protein is CSVGSGGWEGYTF. CDR3 DNA sequence: TGCAGCGTTGGATCAGGGGGCTGGGAGGGCTACACCTTC.

A few counts support this clonotype. Since it is a stray read in a library aimed at alpha chains, this beta chain has a size that is not meaningful. The V and J genes are TRBV19 and TRBJ2-7, with D tentatively TRBD1 or TRBD2 (6 bases each). This CDR3 has 16 amino acids. Germline V lookup: CDR1 LNHDA, CDR2 SQIVND (reference sequence). V dropped 3 bases and J dropped 2 bases, with 17 bases sitting between them. CDR3 loop: CASSIVGGGGAYEQYF. The DNA of the CDR3 is TGTGCCAGTAGTATCGTGGGGGGCGGCGGAGCCTACGAGCAGTACTTC.

This clonotype appeared many times. This beta chain came through as a stray read in a library set up for alpha chains, and its size says little. This chain joins TRBV5-1 and TRBJ2-5; 7 bases map to TRBD1. CDR3 length: 15 amino acids. CDR1 and CDR2 (germline): SGHRS, YFSETQ. V gave up 1 base and J gave up 2 bases; unmatched junction bases: 5. In DNA, the CDR3 is TGCGCCAGCAGCTTGAGGGACAGCGTACAAGAGACCCAGTACTTC. Protein product: CASSLRDSVQETQYF.

This clonotype was seen many times. This beta chain was picked up by a library intended for alpha chains and is off target, so its count carries little meaning. The chain employs TRBV7-2 and TRBJ2-1; D tentatively reads TRBD1 or TRBD2 (5 bases each). CDR3 length equals 16 residues. V lost 4 bases to trimming and J lost 7 bases, with 20 bases between them. The V gene's germline CDR1 is SGHTA and CDR2 FQGNSA. CDR3 in DNA: TGTGCCAGCAGCTCCCCTACGGGGCACTCGGGGAATGAGCAGTTCTTC. It encodes CASSSPTGHSGNEQFF.

This clonotype was recorded at least ten times. An end of the junction differs from the germline gene, which may be a read error. As an off-target read in a library built for alpha chains, this beta chain has a frequency of little significance. This rearrangement joins TRBV27 to TRBJ2-7; D remains unclear. CDR1 and CDR2 from the germline V gene are MNHEY and SMNVEV (reference sequence). The length of the CDR3 is 10 residues. As DNA, the CDR3 is TGTGCCAGCAGCAAGACCGGGCCCACTTTC. This translates into CASSKTGPTF.

This clonotype was observed at least ten times. This beta chain is an unintended read in a library built for alpha chains; its size means little. This chain joins TRBV4-3 and TRBJ2-3; TRBD2 matches at 9 bases. The CDR3 consists of 16 residues. V dropped 0 bases and J dropped 2; count of bases not matched to a gene: 3. Germline V gene lookup returns CDR1 LGHNA and CDR2 YSLEER. The CDR3 reads CASSQDSGGHTDTQYF. The CDR3 nucleotides are TGCGCCAGCAGCCAAGATAGCGGGGGTCACACAGATACGCAGTATTTT.

This clonotype was counted only a few times. With the library built for alpha chains, this beta chain is off target and its frequency is not meaningful. The chain carries TRBV18 and TRBJ2-7; 10 nucleotides line up with TRBD1. CDR1 KGHSH and CDR2 LQKENI come from the germline V gene. The ends lost 3 bases at V and 7 bases at J; junction bases unmatched: 9. CDR3 length: 15 residues. The CDR3 DNA sequence: TGTGCCAGCTCACCGACAGGGGGCGCATCCGGGGAGCAGTACTTC. Translated: CASSPTGGASGEQYF.

This clonotype was observed a handful of times. This beta chain was picked up by a library intended for alpha chains and is off target, so its count carries little meaning. The genes are TRBV4-1 and TRBJ2-2; no definite D call. The germline V and J ends were trimmed by 2 bases and 2 bases, with 12 bases remaining between them. This CDR3 comprises 16 residues. Germline values: CDR1 MGHRA, CDR2 YSYEKL. The CDR3 DNA sequence: TGCGCCAGCAGCCAAAAAGGGCTTCACAACACCGGGGAGCTGTTTTTT. Its protein product is CASSQKGLHNTGELFF.

This clonotype has at least ten counts. The library was prepared for alpha chains; this beta chain is a stray read, so its frequency means little. The CDR3 here is CASTRGRGYTF. The CDR3 DNA reads as TGTGCCAGCACCCGTGGACGTGGCTACACCTTC. This chain joins TRBV28 and TRBJ1-2; no reliable D call. In germline, CDR1 is MDHEN, CDR2 SYDVKM. The CDR3 is made up of 11 amino acids. Deletions cut 7 bases from V and 7 bases from J, with 10 bases between.

This clonotype was seen at least ten times. This beta chain turned up in a library designed for alpha chains; as an off-target read, its abundance says little. V usage is TRBV7-2 and J usage is TRBJ2-7; D unresolved. This CDR3 is 14 amino acids long. The germline V and J ends were trimmed by 4 bases and 9 bases, with 19 bases remaining between them. Germline CDR1 is SGHTA and CDR2 is FQGNSA. The CDR3 sequence is CASSSIGPSSRQYF. DNA for the CDR3: TGTGCCAGCAGCTCTATAGGACCCTCGTCCAGGCAGTACTTC.

Concerning this clonotype itself: This beta chain turned up in a library designed for alpha chains; as an off-target read, its abundance says little. The J gene is TRBJ1-1, the V gene TRBV20-1, with D possibly being TRBD1 (5 bases). CDR3 length: 11 residues. Germline CDR1 and CDR2: DFQATT and SNEGSKA (reference sequence). The V end lost 8 bases, the J end lost 10 bases, and 17 bases lay between the germline ends. The CDR3 here is CSPQAAQGAFF. CDR3 DNA: TGCAGTCCACAGGCGGCGCAGGGAGCTTTCTTT.

Notes on this clonotype: This beta chain is an unintended read in a library built for alpha chains; its size means little. This chain links TRBV20-1 with TRBJ2-1; the D gene is possibly TRBD2 (6 bases). The germline V gene encodes CDR1 DFQATT and CDR2 SNEGSKA (reference sequence). The CDR3 runs to 15 residues. Deletions cut 0 bases from V and 0 bases from J, with 9 bases between. CDR3: CSAREETSSYNEQFF. As DNA, the CDR3 is TGCAGTGCTAGAGAAGAGACTAGCTCCTACAATGAGCAGTTCTTC.

This clonotype appeared many times. Since it is a stray read in a library aimed at alpha chains, this beta chain has a size that is not meaningful. The J gene is TRBJ2-2, the V gene TRBV6-5; D unresolved. With 0 bases removed from V and 10 bases from J, the gap between germline ends came to 12 bases. Germline CDR1 is MNHEY and CDR2 is SVGAGI. The CDR3 sequence is 14 residues long. CDR3 residues: CASSYSKFNQELFF. Written as DNA, the CDR3 is TGTGCCAGCAGTTACTCGAAATTTAATCAGGAGCTGTTTTTT.

This clonotype was found many times. A library prepared for alpha chains yielded this beta chain as an off-target read; its size is of little meaning. The rearrangement uses TRBV6-1 and TRBJ1-4, with D possibly TRBD1 on 5 matching bases. CDR3 length equals 14 residues. Germline CDR1 MNHNS, CDR2 SASEGT. V was cut by 2 bases and J by 8 bases, with 12 bases left in between. The CDR3 reads CASSEQTVGEKLFF. CDR3 in DNA: TGTGCCAGCAGTGAACAGACAGTGGGGGAAAAACTGTTTTTT.

This clonotype was recorded many times. As an off-target read in a library built for alpha chains, this beta chain has a frequency of little significance. The chain recombines TRBV10-2 with TRBJ1-5; no clear D. The CDR3 covers 12 residues. Germline V gives CDR1 WSHSY, CDR2 SAAADI. V was pared by 7 bases and J by 4 bases, with 8 bases between. CDR3 DNA sequence: TGCGCCAGCAAGTGGGGAAATCAGCCCCAGCATTTT. It codes for CASKWGNQPQHF.

This clonotype has a count of ten or more. As an off-target read in a library built for alpha chains, this beta chain has a frequency of little significance. The gene calls are TRBV11-3 and TRBJ2-2; D gene unclear. This CDR3 has 10 amino acids. Between the trimmed V and J ends, which lost 11 bases and 1 base, there was a span of 2 bases. Germline CDR1 SGHNT, CDR2 YENEEA. In DNA, the CDR3 is TGTGCCGGGAACACCGGGGAGCTGTTTTTT. It encodes CAGNTGELFF.

This clonotype is labeled as medium-sized. This beta chain is an unintended read in a library built for alpha chains; its size means little. V and J are TRBV13 and TRBJ2-7; possibly TRBD2 for D (5 bases). Germline lookup yields CDR1 PRHDT and CDR2 FYEKMQ (reference sequence). The CDR3 runs to 13 residues. V was trimmed by 1 base and J by 6 bases, leaving 10 bases between them. The CDR3 DNA reads TGTGCCAGCAGCTTAGACGGGGTTGTCGAGCAGTACTTC. This sequence encodes CASSLDGVVEQYF.

In this sample, this clonotype is medium-sized. This beta chain slipped into a library made for alpha chains as a stray read, so its size is not meaningful. V usage is TRBV4-2 and J usage is TRBJ2-7; the D gene is possibly TRBD1 (5 bases). With 1 base removed from V and 5 bases from J, the gap between germline ends came to 15 bases. Germline CDR1 and CDR2: LGHNA and YNFKEQ. The CDR3 runs 15 residues. The CDR3 loop reads CASSQGRGKRDEQYF. The CDR3 DNA is TGTGCCAGCAGCCAAGGAAGGGGAAAAAGGGACGAGCAGTACTTC.

The table lists this clonotype with many counts. A library made for alpha chains picked up this beta chain off target, so its size means little. The chain couples TRBV7-9 to TRBJ2-7; 10 bases fit TRBD2. The V and J ends lost 3 bases and 3 bases, in that order; junction bases with no gene match: 5. CDR1 is SEHNR and CDR2 is FQNEAQ in the germline V gene (reference sequence). The CDR3 runs to 15 residues. The CDR3 DNA follows: TGTGCCAGCAGCTTTGGGACTAGCGCTAGCTACGAGCAGTACTTC. As protein: CASSFGTSASYEQYF.

This clonotype was seen repeatedly, ten times or more. Because the library targeted alpha chains, this beta chain is an off-target read whose size means little. The V and J genes are TRBV6-6 and TRBJ2-7; 9 nucleotides line up with TRBD1. This CDR3 is 13 amino acids long. Germline CDR1 MNHNY, CDR2 SVGAGI (reference sequence). With 7 bases clipped from V and 6 bases from J, the junction kept 7 bases outside the gene matches. This CDR3 reads CASKGDRVSEQYF. In DNA, the CDR3 is TGTGCCAGCAAGGGGGACAGGGTATCCGAGCAGTACTTC.

Concerning this clonotype: Germline and junction disagree at one end, which may indicate a read error. This beta chain appears as a stray read in a library generated for alpha chains; its size is not informative. The chain has TRBV6-1 and TRBJ2-1; TRBD1 matches at 7 bases. The CDR3 covers 15 residues. Germline CDR1 reads MNHNS; CDR2 reads SASEGT. The CDR3 DNA follows: TGTGCCTGCAGAAAGGACAGGTGGGGGTACAATGAGCAGTTCTTC. This gives the protein CACRKDRWGYNEQFF.

About this clonotype: Because the library targeted alpha chains, this beta chain is an off-target read whose size means little. V is TRBV27 and J is TRBJ2-1, with TRBD2 matching 14 bases. Losses at the gene ends were 3 bases for V and 10 bases for J; bases not matched to a gene: 14. In germline, CDR1 is MNHEY, CDR2 SMNVEV (reference sequence). The CDR3 is 18 residues long. CDR3 sequence reads: CASSFLHSGLAGVQEQFF. The CDR3 nucleotides read TGTGCCAGCAGTTTTCTCCACTCGGGACTAGCGGGAGTACAGGAGCAGTTCTTC.

This clonotype is classed as medium-sized. This beta chain slipped into a library made for alpha chains as a stray read, so its size is not meaningful. V is TRBV20-1 and J is TRBJ2-3; 7 nucleotides match TRBD2. V was clipped by 6 bases and J by 3 bases; unmatched bases: 15. Germline V gives CDR1 DFQATT, CDR2 SNEGSKA (reference sequence). CDR3 length: 16 residues. The CDR3 region is CSAPGFAGAGTDTQYF. For the CDR3, the DNA is TGCAGTGCCCCTGGGTTCGCGGGAGCAGGGACAGATACGCAGTATTTT.

This clonotype appeared many times. The library was prepared for alpha chains; this beta chain is a stray read, so its frequency means little. V gene TRBV27 combines with J gene TRBJ2-1; 8 bases map to TRBD1. The CDR3 is 20 residues long. The V and J ends lost 5 bases and 0 bases, in that order; junction bases with no gene match: 18. The germline CDR1 and CDR2 sequences are MNHEY and SMNVEV (reference sequence). This CDR3 is CASSTKGQADALSSYNEQFF. Written as DNA, the CDR3 is TGTGCCAGCAGTACGAAGGGACAGGCGGACGCACTAAGCTCCTACAATGAGCAGTTCTTC.

Remarks on this clonotype: In a library made to pick up alpha chains, this beta chain is a stray read with a size that means little. The chain links TRBV20-1 to TRBJ2-1; 9 nucleotides align to TRBD1. The germline gives CDR1 DFQATT, CDR2 SNEGSKA (reference sequence). Trimming removed 2 bases from V and 8 bases from J; junction bases left unmatched: 7. The CDR3 has 14 amino acids. For the CDR3, the DNA is TGCAGTGCTAGAAGGGACAGGGTTTCCGATGAGCAGTTCTTC. Its translation: CSARRDRVSDEQFF.

The table lists this clonotype with many counts. Since it is a stray read in a library aimed at alpha chains, this beta chain has a size that is not meaningful. The chain uses TRBV27 and TRBJ2-2; no firm D call. V was pared by 0 bases and J by 0 bases, with 5 bases between. This CDR3 is built from 15 residues. Germline V gene lookup returns CDR1 MNHEY and CDR2 SMNVEV (reference sequence). The CDR3 region has the DNA TGTGCCAGCAGTTTATCGCTAGCGAACACCGGGGAGCTGTTTTTT. Its protein is CASSLSLANTGELFF.

This clonotype ranks as medium-sized. Being off target in a library aimed at alpha chains, this beta chain has a size of little meaning. This chain connects TRBV10-3 to TRBJ1-1; D is possibly TRBD1 (6 bases). The V gene's germline CDR1 is ENHRY and CDR2 SYGVKD. The ends were cut back, 11 bases at V and 7 bases at J, with 20 bases in the middle. The CDR3 is 13 amino acids. CDR3 DNA: TGTGCCGTCCGGGACACTCCTGCTATTGAAGCTTTCTTT. Amino acid sequence: CAVRDTPAIEAFF.

This clonotype was recorded at least ten times. This beta chain appears as a stray read in a library generated for alpha chains; its size is not informative. The J gene is TRBJ2-7, the V gene TRBV20-1; TRBD2 agrees at 10 bases. In germline, CDR1 is DFQATT, CDR2 SNEGSKA (reference sequence). J gave up 4 bases and V 3 bases, and 6 bases lay outside the gene matches. CDR3 length: 14 amino acids. Here the CDR3 reads CSASSSGSDYEQYF. CDR3 in DNA: TGCAGTGCTAGTTCTAGCGGGAGCGATTACGAGCAGTACTTC.